This T cell receptor beta chain was documented in a study of blood T cell repertoires in COVID-19 (dated by TCRdb to the early 2020s). About the study as a whole: Samples from collaborators originated in the United States, Italy and Spain and spanned both the acute and convalescent phases of COVID-19. The material from the prospective study consisted of cDNA or gDNA derived from T cells, B-cell-depleted T cells, or PBMCs. Subjects who had been exposed to COVID-19, were actively infected with it, or had recovered from it provided the deeply sampled blood TCRbeta repertoires that made up the dataset. The repertoires were released in a freely available public database meant as a resource for research on the immune response to SARS-CoV-2. Samples came from the ongoing ImmuneRACE study (first 160 participants) plus 1,254 subjects from 6 global collaborators. Nearly every sample came with metadata listing a de-identified subject ID, COVID-19 status, age in years and sex. Where HLA class I and class II types were available, the types were taken from metadata supplied by the sample provider, not from assay-based typing. The study at large found these results: The quantity of clinical and demographic metadata differed by source and by participant and was supplied without curation.

Points on this clone: The antigen this receptor binds is unknown. Base qualities are not provided; no much larger clone lies one nucleotide away.

TCRbeta CDR3 regions were amplified from genomic DNA using the immunoSEQ Assay, a bias-controlled multiplex PCR. The published analysis was carried out like this. Nucleated cell counts per sample were estimated from amplification of reference gene primers within the assay. To quantify the absolute abundance of each unique TCRbeta CDR3 rearrangement, sequence reads were collapsed and filtered. For each sample, productive Simpson clonality was calculated by taking the square root of Simpson's diversity index across productive rearrangements. TCRdb stores this immuneACCESS table with in-frame sequences only. Part of the clones is absent; in the studies checked, under half of the shortfall reflects unresolved V genes, and no reason is known for the rest. The D gene and trimming were derived from the DNA, and the V and J assignments and clone size from that table. This sample lists over 200,000 clones; 89% were detected once. More than 5.5% of the sample goes to the ten largest clones.

Samples from volunteer blood donors who had recovered from COVID-19 were contributed by a second Seattle source. Collaborating institutions collected whole blood in K2EDTA tubes following their own protocols. For TCRbeta analysis, collaborator samples were shipped as frozen whole blood, as isolated PBMCs, or as DNA extracted from either sample type. From its cysteine to its phenylalanine, the CDR3 spans 17 amino acids. Just the 51-base CDR3 DNA is kept, in frame starting at base 1. CDR1 MNHEY and CDR2 SVGEGT were looked up in the germline V gene. Germline trimming amounts to 0 bases on V and 2 bases on J, with 7 as the count of junction bases outside the gene matches.

The chain is encoded by TRBV6-2 or TRBV6-3 joined to TRBJ2-1; the junction holds 7 bases that match TRBD1. Specimen: peripheral blood. The TCR originated in a man between 60 and 70 years old who had recovered from COVID-19. The CDR3 protein: CASSYSRRQGTYNEQFF. In nucleotide form, the sequence is TGTGCCAGCAGTTACTCACGAAGACAGGGAACCTACAATGAGCAGTTCTTC.